These 19 T cell receptor beta chains were all obtained from the same sample, sequenced in a study of blood T cells in healthy people across ages (dated by TCRdb to about 2015). Library method: 5' RACE. Reads for this sample came from an Illumina HiSeq 2500. A second about 7 to 11 cycle PCR used a sample-barcoded 5' primer and a J-beta primer mix. Clones were called with MiXCR by TCRdb after fastp trimmed the public reads at Q25, and only in-frame beta chains were retained. Every CDR3 protein is listed once, alongside the most common genes and DNA of its rows. This sample holds 650,000 to 1,000,000 distinct CDR3 sequences; about half were observed only once. 15% to 20% of the sample lies in the top ten. Input material: blood. These receptor sequences come from an elderly man in good health.

This clonotype was recorded a few times. The genes are TRBV28 and TRBJ2-4; D assignment may be TRBD1 or TRBD2 (5 bases each). This CDR3 is 13 amino acids long. V dropped 8 bases and J dropped 6 bases, with 14 bases sitting between them. Germline loops: CDR1 MDHEN, CDR2 SYDVKM. The CDR3 sequence is CASRRGAGNIQYF. CDR3 DNA sequence: TGTGCCAGCCGTCGAGGGGCAGGAAACATTCAGTACTTC.

This clonotype was counted a few times. This could be a read error, since a much larger clone is one nucleotide away. The chain carries TRBV11-3 and TRBJ2-1, with D tentatively TRBD1 (6 bases). The CDR3 covers 16 residues. CDR1 is SGHNT, CDR2 YENEEA, per germline. V lost 0 bases and J 10 bases, leaving 19 bases between the germline ends. CDR3 amino acids: CASSLDSGDRSCEQFF. In nucleotides, the CDR3 is TGTGCCAGCAGCTTAGATTCAGGGGACCGCTCCTGCGAGCAGTTCTTC.

V is TRBV4-3 and J is TRBJ1-1; 12 bases match TRBD1. The V gene end was trimmed by 1 base and the J gene end by 7 bases; junction bases not matched to a gene: 4. The CDR3 covers 15 residues. The germline gives CDR1 LGHNA, CDR2 YSLEER. Here the CDR3 reads CASSQVGTGGFEAFF. The CDR3 DNA follows: TGCGCCAGCAGCCAAGTCGGGACAGGGGGCTTTGAAGCTTTCTTT.

In its sample, this clonotype was seen a few times. The chain couples TRBV28 to TRBJ2-5, with D possibly TRBD2 on 6 matching bases. Germline V gene sequence: CDR1 MDHEN, CDR2 SYDVKM. CDR3 length equals 16 residues. The V gene lost 4 bases and the J gene lost 4 bases, with 19 bases spanning the gap. The CDR3 nucleotides are TGTGCCAGCAGTTCCTCTCGACGCTTGGGGGGAGAGACCCAGTACTTC. It is translated as CASSSSRRLGGETQYF.

The chain combines TRBV20-1 with TRBJ1-6, with TRBD1 matching over 7 bases. The CDR3 runs to 13 residues. Trimming removed 5 bases from V and 7 bases from J; junction bases left unmatched: 5. Germline CDR1 is DFQATT and CDR2 is SNEGSKA (reference sequence). CDR3 DNA: TGCAGTGCTGGGGACAGTGGCAATTCACCCCTCCACTTT. It yields the protein CSAGDSGNSPLHF.

This clonotype ranks as medium-sized. The V call is TRBV29-1, the J call TRBJ2-5, with TRBD1 matching over 10 bases. The germline V gene has CDR1 SQVTM and CDR2 ANQGSEA. The CDR3 is 15 amino acids. The trim removed 6 bases at V and 0 bases at J, leaving 7 bases unmatched. DNA of the CDR3: TGCAGCGTCGCCGGGGACAGGGGAAACCAAGAGACCCAGTACTTC. This gives the protein CSVAGDRGNQETQYF.

This chain joins TRBV28 and TRBJ2-7, with D possibly TRBD2 on 5 matching bases. V lost 7 bases to trimming and J lost 1 base, with 14 bases between them. CDR1 is MDHEN and CDR2 is SYDVKM in the germline V gene. The CDR3 is 14 amino acids. The CDR3 nucleotides are TGTGCCAGCACCTCCGGGGAGCGTTCCTACGAGCAGTACTTC. Amino acid sequence: CASTSGERSYEQYF. The variable domain in full, completed from reference TRBV28 and TRBJ2-7, reads DVKVTQSSRYLVKRTGEKVFLECVQDMDHENMFWYRQDPGLGLRLIYFSYDVKMKEKGDIPEGYSVSREKKERFSLILESASTNQTSMYLCASTSGERSYEQYFGPGTRLTVT.

The genes are TRBV5-5 and TRBJ1-6; 8 nucleotides agree with TRBD1. CDR1 is SGHKS and CDR2 is YYEKEE in the germline V gene (reference sequence). V trimming: 9 bases; J trimming: 2 bases; junction bases outside the gene matches: 10. This CDR3 contains 16 residues. CDR3 amino acids: CATSPWTGTYNSPLHF. DNA of the CDR3: TGTGCCACCTCACCTTGGACAGGGACCTATAATTCACCCCTCCACTTT.

For this clonotype: One junction end disagrees with the germline gene, perhaps due to a read error. The rearrangement joins TRBV5-1 to TRBJ2-1; 9 bases are shared with TRBD2. The CDR3 is 16 amino acids. CDR1 is SGHRS, CDR2 YFSETQ, per germline. The CDR3 nucleotides read TGCGTCAGCAGTGGGAATAGCGGGAGAGGCAACAATGAGCAGTTCTTC. This encodes CVSSGNSGRGNNEQFF.

This clonotype has a handful of counts. The rearrangement links TRBV10-3 to TRBJ1-2, with D possibly matching TRBD1 (6 bases). The germline V and J ends were trimmed by 6 bases and 2 bases, with 13 bases remaining between them. The CDR3 totals 14 residues. Germline V gives CDR1 ENHRY, CDR2 SYGVKD. The CDR3, as DNA: TGTGCCATCAGCGCATTTGACAGGAACTATGGCTACACCTTC. Translated: CAISAFDRNYGYTF.

This clonotype was recorded a few times. The J gene is TRBJ2-5, the V gene TRBV3-1; perhaps TRBD2 as D (5 bases). The CDR3 is 15 residues long. Germline V CDR1 and CDR2: LGHDT, YNNKEL (reference sequence). The germline V and J ends were trimmed by 0 bases and 7 bases, with 15 bases remaining between them. The chain's CDR3 is CASSQDPGRFRTQYF. In DNA form, the CDR3 reads TGTGCCAGCAGCCAAGATCCTGGGAGATTCCGGACCCAGTACTTC.

This clonotype was counted a few times. The J gene is TRBJ2-7, the V gene TRBV28; D is tentatively TRBD1 or TRBD2 (5 bases each). V lost 3 bases and J 9 bases, leaving 24 bases between the germline ends. The CDR3 length is 16 residues. The germline V gene encodes CDR1 MDHEN and CDR2 SYDVKM. CDR3 sequence: CASSFPVGAGGLGQYF. The CDR3, as DNA: TGTGCCAGCAGTTTCCCAGTAGGGGCGGGTGGTCTGGGGCAGTACTTC.

The chain uses TRBV9 and TRBJ2-1; perhaps TRBD2 as D (5 bases). Trimming shortened V by 0 bases and J by 11 bases, and 9 bases separated the two germline ends. This CDR3 contains 12 residues. The germline V gene has CDR1 SGDLS and CDR2 YYNGEE. The CDR3 DNA sequence: TGTGCCAGCAGCGTAGACACTAGGCAGCAGTTCTTC. It is translated as CASSVDTRQQFF.

J is TRBJ1-2 and V is TRBV25-1; possible D gene TRBD1, 6 bases. The CDR3 totals 16 residues. V was trimmed by 2 bases and J by 4 bases, leaving 17 bases between them. The germline V gene has CDR1 MGHDK and CDR2 SYGVNS. For the CDR3, the DNA is TGTGCCAGCAGTGAAGGCGGGGACACACTGCTCTATGGCTACACCTTC. As protein: CASSEGGDTLLYGYTF.

This chain's CDR3 is CASSRDNHNEQYF. CDR3 DNA: TGTGCCAGCAGCCGGGACAACCACAATGAGCAGTACTTC. The V gene is TRBV7-3, the J gene TRBJ2-1; D possibly corresponds to TRBD1 (6 bases). The DNA end favors TRBJ2-7, so the J call may be wrong. The CDR3 spans 13 residues. Germline assignment: CDR1 SGHTA and CDR2 FQGTGA.

This clonotype was counted at least ten times. CDR3 in amino acids: CASSLAQGAAYEQYF. As DNA, the CDR3 is TGTGCCAGCAGCTTAGCTCAGGGGGCGGCTTACGAGCAGTACTTC. The chain recombines TRBV7-9 with TRBJ2-7; TRBD1 agrees at 8 bases. The CDR3 contains 15 residues. Germline V gene data show CDR1 as SEHNR and CDR2 as FQNEAQ (reference sequence). The trim removed 0 bases at V and 4 bases at J, leaving 5 bases unmatched.

The sample holds a few counts of this clonotype. J is TRBJ2-5 and V is TRBV25-1; perhaps D is TRBD1 or TRBD2 (5 bases each). This CDR3 contains 10 residues. The V end was cut by 5 bases, the J end by 10 bases, with 8 bases between. Per germline, CDR1 MGHDK and CDR2 SYGVNS. The DNA of the CDR3 is TGTGCCAGCAGTTTGGGGGTCCAGTACTTC. Amino acid sequence: CASSLGVQYF.

The V gene is TRBV14, the J gene TRBJ1-2, with D uncertain. Germline V gene lookup returns CDR1 SGHDN and CDR2 FVKESK. This CDR3 contains 14 residues. The V and J ends lost 3 bases and 4 bases respectively, with 12 bases between them. The CDR3 DNA reads as TGTGCCAGCAGCCAGAGTAGAGATTCCTATGGCTACACCTTC. Its translation: CASSQSRDSYGYTF.

The chain carries TRBV2 and TRBJ1-5; D remains unclear. Per germline, CDR1 SNHLY and CDR2 FYNNEI. The CDR3 is made up of 12 amino acids. V was shortened by 7 bases and J by 11 bases, with 15 bases between the two germline ends. CDR3: CASNMAEKSQHF. The DNA of the CDR3 is TGTGCCAGCAACATGGCGGAAAAGTCCCAGCATTTT.